One and the same sample provided the 22 T cell receptor beta chains below, sequenced in a study of T cell responses to AZD1222 COVID-19 vaccine. Produced via immunoSEQ multiplex PCR; TCRdb's table is partial and in-frame only. The profile covers about 140,000 clones, with roughly 93% appearing a single time and 12% taken by the ten largest. The specimen comprised peripheral blood, sampled after recovery from COVID-19. The receptors here all came from an adult who had recovered from COVID-19.

This clone was detected only once. The chain joins TRBV18 to TRBJ2-1, with TRBD2 identical over 8 bases. The CDR3 is made up of 16 amino acids. Germline CDR1 is KGHSH and CDR2 is LQKENI. The junction had 13 bases not matched to a gene; V was cut back by 3 bases and J by 9 bases. The CDR3 sequence: CASSPTLAGESSEQFF. The DNA of the CDR3 is TGTGCCAGCTCACCCACTCTAGCGGGTGAGTCAAGTGAGCAGTTCTTC. Variable domain in full (rest from reference TRBV18 and TRBJ2-1): NAGVMQNPRHLVRRRGQEARLRCSPMKGHSHVYWYRQLPEEGLKFMVYLQKENIIDESGMPKERFSAEFPKEGPSILRIQQVVRGDSAAYFCASSPTLAGESSEQFFGPGTRLTVL.

The chain employs TRBV27 and TRBJ2-1, with TRBD2 identical over 9 bases. Trimming cost V 8 bases and J 2 bases; bases outside gene matches: 7. Germline CDR1 MNHEY, CDR2 SMNVEV (reference sequence). This CDR3 spans 15 amino acids. This CDR3 is CASGSGSITYNEQFF. CDR3 sequence (DNA): TGTGCCAGCGGTAGCGGGAGTATAACCTACAATGAGCAGTTCTTC.

This clone showed up just a few times. This chain connects TRBV4-1 to TRBJ2-7; 8 bases align to TRBD2. The CDR3 has 12 residues. The V segment lost 4 bases and the J segment 7 bases; nucleotides outside the gene matches: 3. Per germline, CDR1 MGHRA and CDR2 YSYEKL. The CDR3 loop reads CASSPGTSEQYF. CDR3 sequence (DNA): TGCGCCAGCAGCCCCGGGACTAGTGAGCAGTACTTC.

CDR3 sequence (DNA): TGTGCCAGCAGTGAAGCGAGGCAGTGGAACACTGAAGCTTTCTTT. This encodes CASSEARQWNTEAFF. This chain joins TRBV2 and TRBJ1-1; no clear D gene. The CDR3 has 15 amino acids. The V gene's germline CDR1 is SNHLY and CDR2 FYNNEI. Trimming stripped 0 bases from V and 1 base from J, with 9 bases between.

V is TRBV18 and J is TRBJ1-1; D unresolved. This CDR3 spans 16 amino acids. With 4 bases removed from V and 3 bases from J, the gap between germline ends came to 18 bases. Per germline, CDR1 KGHSH and CDR2 LQKENI. CDR3 DNA sequence: TGTGCCAGCTCACGGCGCATACAAGGATGGGACACTGAAGCTTTCTTT. As protein: CASSRRIQGWDTEAFF.

V gene TRBV7-9 combines with J gene TRBJ2-1; D gene ambiguous. Trimming shortened V by 0 bases and J by 5 bases, and 8 bases separated the two germline ends. In germline, CDR1 is SEHNR, CDR2 FQNEAQ (reference sequence). This CDR3 is built from 14 residues. This CDR3 is CASSLAGVDNEQFF. The CDR3 bases are TGTGCCAGCAGCTTAGCGGGTGTGGACAATGAGCAGTTCTTC. Full variable domain (outside the CDR3, taken from reference TRBV7-9 and TRBJ2-1): DTGVSQNPRHKITKRGQNVTFRCDPISEHNRLYWYRQTLGQGPEFLTYFQNEAQLEKSRLLSDRFSAERPKGSFSTLEIQRTEQGDSAMYLCASSLAGVDNEQFFGPGTRLTVL.

V gene TRBV15 combines with J gene TRBJ2-7; 9 bases match TRBD2. V trimming: 0 bases; J trimming: 3 bases; junction bases outside the gene matches: 12. Germline CDR1 and CDR2: LNHNV and YYDKDF (reference sequence). CDR3 length equals 18 residues. The CDR3, as DNA: TGTGCCACCAGCAGAGATAGCCAGTTACTTAGCGGGAGCTACGAGCAGTACTTC. The encoded protein is CATSRDSQLLSGSYEQYF.

The chain employs TRBV5-1 and TRBJ1-1, with D hard to call. Trimming removed 8 bases at V and 0 bases at J, with 17 bases between. There are 15 residues in the CDR3. Germline CDR1 and CDR2: SGHRS and YFSETQ. The CDR3 region is CASCPTGMLNTEAFF. CDR3 in DNA: TGCGCCAGTTGCCCGACGGGGATGTTGAACACTGAAGCTTTCTTT.

The chain joins TRBV11-3 to TRBJ2-5; 8 nucleotides align to TRBD1. This CDR3 has 16 residues. Germline trimming cut 1 base from V and 2 bases from J; bases unmatched to any gene: 6. CDR1 SGHNT and CDR2 YENEEA come from the germline V gene. This CDR3 is CASSLGGQGIQETQYF. CDR3 sequence (DNA): TGTGCCAGCAGCTTAGGAGGACAGGGAATACAAGAGACCCAGTACTTC. Supplemented by reference TRBV11-3 and TRBJ2-5, the full variable domain reads EAGVVQSPRYKIIEKKQPVAFWCNPISGHNTLYWYLQNLGQGPELLIRYENEEAVDDSQLPKDRFSAERLKGVDSTLKIQPAELGDSAVYLCASSLGGQGIQETQYFGPGTRLLVL.

The rearrangement joins TRBV7-9 to TRBJ2-3; TRBD1 matches 9 bases. CDR1 SEHNR and CDR2 FQNEAQ come from the germline V gene (reference sequence). V lost 2 bases to trimming and J lost 0 bases; unmatched junction nucleotides: 3. The CDR3 extends over 16 amino acids. This chain's CDR3 is CASSLTGGRSTDTQYF. DNA for the CDR3: TGTGCCAGCAGCTTAACAGGGGGCCGGAGCACAGATACGCAGTATTTT.

This rearrangement joins TRBV11-3 to TRBJ2-7, with D tentatively TRBD1 or TRBD2 (6 bases each). This CDR3 has 13 residues. With 4 bases removed from V and 6 bases from J, the gap between germline ends came to 13 bases. Germline loops: CDR1 SGHNT, CDR2 YENEEA. CDR3 coding DNA: TGTGCCAGCAGCTCCTCCAGGGGAGGCGAGCAGTACTTC. The encoded protein is CASSSSRGGEQYF.

This chain joins TRBV7-2 and TRBJ2-5, with TRBD2 matching 8 bases. CDR1 is SGHTA and CDR2 is FQGNSA in the germline V gene. The CDR3 covers 13 residues. The J segment lost 4 bases and the V segment lost 7 bases, leaving 5 bases of the junction unmatched. This CDR3 is CASMAGGGETQYF. DNA of the CDR3: TGTGCCAGCATGGCGGGAGGCGGAGAGACCCAGTACTTC.

The chain uses TRBV19 and TRBJ1-4, with D unclear. With 5 bases removed from V and 7 bases from J, the gap between germline ends came to 17 bases. CDR1 and CDR2 from the germline V gene are LNHDA and SQIVND (reference sequence). There are 15 residues in the CDR3. The CDR3 loop reads CASSSDYSRSEKLFF. The CDR3 DNA is TGTGCCAGTAGTTCTGACTATTCTCGTAGTGAAAAACTGTTTTTT. Complete variable domain (other parts from reference TRBV19 and TRBJ1-4): DGGITQSPKYLFRKEGQNVTLSCEQNLNHDAMYWYRQDPGQGLRLIYYSQIVNDFQKGDIAEGYSVSREKKESFPLTVTSAQKNPTAFYLCASSSDYSRSEKLFFGSGTQLSVL.

The rearrangement uses TRBV30 and TRBJ2-2; D is ambiguous. This CDR3 spans 12 amino acids. Germline V CDR1 and CDR2: GTSNPN, SVGIG (reference sequence). Trimming stripped 1 base from V and 8 bases from J, with 8 bases between. CDR3 DNA sequence: TGTGCCTGGAGTGCACAGACGGGGGAGCTGTTTTTT. Residues: CAWSAQTGELFF.

The chain is built from TRBV9 and TRBJ2-1; perhaps TRBD2 as D (5 bases). Germline V lookup: CDR1 SGDLS, CDR2 YYNGEE. V lost 0 bases, J lost 0 bases, and 7 bases lay in between. The CDR3 has 15 residues. DNA for the CDR3: TGTGCCAGCAGCGTAGGGGAGAGCTCCTACAATGAGCAGTTCTTC. Its protein product is CASSVGESSYNEQFF.

Here the CDR3 reads CASSISGSGELFF. The CDR3 DNA follows: TGTGCCAGTAGTATATCCGGAAGCGGGGAGCTGTTTTTT. The J gene is TRBJ2-2, the V gene TRBV19; no clear D gene. Germline CDR1 reads LNHDA; CDR2 reads SQIVND (reference sequence). V gave up 2 bases and J gave up 7 bases, with 8 bases separating them. This CDR3 has 13 residues.

This clone was counted once. CDR3: CASSPGTGGLNIQYF. The CDR3 bases are TGCGCCAGCAGCCCGGGGACAGGGGGCCTGAACATTCAGTACTTC. The chain combines TRBV5-1 with TRBJ2-4; TRBD1 agrees at 12 bases. V was pared by 4 bases and J by 7 bases, with 6 bases of the junction left unmatched. CDR3 length equals 15 residues. Germline CDR1 and CDR2: SGHRS and YFSETQ.

This clone was detected only once. The chain carries TRBV3-1 (or the pseudogene TRBV3-2) and TRBJ2-7; 9 bases fit TRBD2. Germline lookup yields CDR1 LGHDT and CDR2 YNNKEL (reference sequence). The CDR3 loop spans 16 amino acids. V shed 1 base and J 4 bases; nucleotides not matched to a gene: 8. CDR3 nucleotides: TGTGCCAGCAGCCAAGGAGTTAGCGGGAGTGTGTACGAGCAGTACTTC. Its translation: CASSQGVSGSVYEQYF.

V gene TRBV2 combines with J gene TRBJ1-1, with 7 bases matching TRBD1. Germline V CDR1 and CDR2: SNHLY, FYNNEI. The junction had 3 bases not matched to a gene; V was cut back by 11 bases and J by 0 bases. This CDR3 is 12 amino acids long. The CDR3 region is CALQGMNTEAFF. The DNA for the CDR3 is TGTGCCCTACAGGGGATGAACACTGAAGCTTTCTTT.

The V and J genes are TRBV10-3 and TRBJ2-1; no clear D. V gave up 5 bases and J gave up 6 bases, with 17 bases separating them. This CDR3 region has 15 residues. Germline V gives CDR1 ENHRY, CDR2 SYGVKD. CDR3 in amino acids: CAISISLLESNEQFF. CDR3 DNA: TGTGCCATCAGTATCTCTCTCCTAGAGAGCAATGAGCAGTTCTTC.

This rearrangement joins TRBV12-3 or TRBV12-4 to TRBJ1-1; the D gene is possibly TRBD1 (5 bases). The V end lost 8 bases, the J end lost 4 bases, and 14 bases lay between the germline ends. CDR3 length: 13 residues. CDR3 nucleotide sequence: TGTGCCAGCGGGGGTCGGGTGGGCACTGAAGCTTTCTTT. The encoded protein is CASGGRVGTEAFF.

The chain is built from TRBV6-6 and TRBJ2-7, with D perhaps matching TRBD2 (6 bases). Per germline, CDR1 MNHNY and CDR2 SVGAGI (reference sequence). V lost 5 bases and J 2 bases, leaving 10 bases between the germline ends. CDR3 length: 13 residues. This CDR3 reads CASSLRTTYEQYF. CDR3 DNA: TGTGCCAGCAGTCTGAGGACTACCTACGAGCAGTACTTC.